The clone carrying this T cell receptor beta chain was observed at least ten times. The CDR3 contains 16 residues. The J segment lost 6 bases and the V segment lost 4 bases, leaving 6 bases of the junction unmatched. From germline, CDR1 is SGHRS and CDR2 YFSETQ. The record originates from a study of naive and memory T cell subsets. Two oligonucleotides, mixed equimolar, formed the beta constant-region primer covering TRBC1 and TRBC2. TCRdb recomputed calls from the UMI-ligation and nested PCR reads with MiXCR, one row per CDR3 protein. This sample yields some 4,500 distinct CDR3 sequences, of which 7.2% are seen a single time; approximately 80% belongs to the top ten. Effector memory cells were sorted as CD45RA-CD27-, EMRA cells as CD45RA+CD27-.

V and J are TRBV5-1 and TRBJ2-2; 13 nucleotides align to TRBD2. This sequence was found in a human donor in good health. Sequencing was performed on CD4+ TEMRA cells from blood. The subset here: effector memory re-expressing CD45RA, CD45RA+ CD27-. Written as DNA, the CDR3 is TGCGCCAGCAGCGAAACGGGACTAGCGGGATCCGGGGAGCTGTTTTTT. Residues: CASSETGLAGSGELFF.